The present T cell receptor (beta chain) was sequenced within a study of cytomegalovirus exposure and HLA in healthy donors. Findings and caveats of the study: Whilst most TCR sequences proved rare, a subset of public TCRs occurred across many donors. Cytomegalovirus association was assigned to 150 to 200 TCR beta chains.

From germline, CDR1 is SGHVS and CDR2 FNYEAQ. This CDR3 is 14 amino acids long. In regard to this clone: Its antigen is unidentified.

TCRdb's copy holds only in-frame clones and misses some; the assay was immunoSEQ multiplex PCR. This sample has 250,000 to 350,000 clones; about nine tenths occur once, and the top ten carry 0.84%. The receptor was isolated from a woman under 30 in good health and CMV-seronegative. The V call is TRBV7-6, the J call TRBJ2-2; TRBD2 is a possible D gene (6 bases). The sequencing input was PBMCs. CDR3 loop: CGSTGAVNTGELFF. The CDR3 DNA reads as TGTGGGAGTACGGGAGCAGTAAACACCGGGGAGCTGTTTTTT.